These T cell receptor beta chains were read from a single sample in a study of cytomegalovirus exposure and HLA in healthy donors. Sequencing used immunoSEQ multiplex PCR; TCRdb keeps in-frame clones, though not all of them. The repertoire consists of around 120,000 clones, with 9% to 10% occurring once and the leading ten covering 3%. Sequencing was carried out using PBMCs. These receptors were collected from a man aged 30-40 years in good health and CMV-seronegative. The CDR3 runs from the conserved cysteine through the conserved F or W. The D gene is left open where the match is weak. Clone size appears in some rows only: once, few, many, or a class for an expanded clone.

j_gene	abundance	d_gene	v_gene	CDR3nt	CDR3aa
TRBJ1-1	.	TRBD1	TRBV4-1	TGCGCCAGCAGCCAACCTAATCCGGGACAGGAGGAACCTTTCTTT	CASSQPNPGQEEPFF
TRBJ2-2	.	TRBD2	TRBV5-1	TGCGCCAGCAGCTTGCCCGGGACTAGCGGGGGGCCGCCCGGGGAGCTGTTTTTT	CASSLPGTSGGPPGELFF
TRBJ2-3	few	.	TRBV12-5	TGTGCTAGTGGTTTGGCGTCCCGCGGTACGCAGTATTTT	CASGLASRGTQYF
TRBJ1-1	few	.	TRBV12-5	TGTGCTAGTGGACCCAGAGGGGGGAACACTGAAGCTTTCTTT	CASGPRGGNTEAFF
TRBJ2-7	few	TRBD1	TRBV2	TGTGCCAGCAGCGCCGGGACAGGGTGGTACGAGCAGTACTTC	CASSAGTGWYEQYF
TRBJ1-1	few	.	TRBV5-6	TGTGCCAGCAGCTTGCGGCAGGGTGGTTATGCTTTCTTT	CASSLRQGGYAFF
TRBJ1-2	.	TRBD1	TRBV5-6	TGTGCCAGCAGGGGGGACAGAGAGGAAGACTATGGCTACACCTTC	CASRGDREEDYGYTF
TRBJ2-3	.	TRBD1	TRBV10-2	TGCGCCAGCGGAGCCGGGACAGGGTTGAGTACGCAGTATTTT	CASGAGTGLSTQYF
TRBJ2-7	few	TRBD1	TRBV4-3	TGCGCCAGCAGCCAAGGGGGACAGGGGGTCTACGAGCAGTACTTC	CASSQGGQGVYEQYF
TRBJ2-5	few	TRBD2	TRBV12-5	TGTGCTAGTGGTTTGGCCATAGCGGGGTCGGGTCAAGAGACCCAGTACTTC	CASGLAIAGSGQETQYF
TRBJ1-4	.	TRBD1	TRBV19	TGTGCCCCCCAAGGCCGGGACAGCCATGAAAAACTGTTTTTT	CAPQGRDSHEKLFF
TRBJ1-2	.	.	TRBV5-6	TGTGCCAGCAGCTGGGCAGGACAGAGCTATGGCTACACCTTC	CASSWAGQSYGYTF
TRBJ2-2	few	.	TRBV10-3	TGTGCCATCAGTGAGCCAAGGGTCCGGACACTGAACACCGGGGAGCTGTTTTTT	CAISEPRVRTLNTGELFF
TRBJ1-3	.	.	TRBV6-5	TGCGCCAGCAGTTACTCGGTAGCCGGCACCATATATTTT	CASSYSVAGTIYF
TRBJ2-3	.	TRBD2	TRBV9	TGTGCCAGCAGCTTTCTTGCTAGCGGGACGGATACGCAGTATTTT	CASSFLASGTDTQYF
TRBJ1-5	.	TRBD1	TRBV7-8	TGTGCCAGCAGCTTAGGAGGACAGGGCGGGGATCAGCCCCAGCATTTT	CASSLGGQGGDQPQHF
TRBJ2-1	.	.	TRBV6-5	TGTGCCAGCAGTTACTCCCTAATTGACAATGAGCAGTTCTTC	CASSYSLIDNEQFF
TRBJ1-1	.	.	TRBV2	TGTGCCAGCAGTCCCCGGGGTGGCACGAACACTGAAGCTTTCTTT	CASSPRGGTNTEAFF
TRBJ2-7	.	.	TRBV5-4	TGTGCCAGCAGCTTGGACAGAACGAACGAGCAGTACTTC	CASSLDRTNEQYF
TRBJ2-4	.	.	TRBV29-1	TGCAGCGTTGAAGCAGGGAACATTCAGTACTTC	CSVEAGNIQYF
TRBJ1-4	few	.	TRBV5-6	TGTGCCAGCAGCTTGGGGGGGCTGGATAATGAAAAACTGTTTTTT	CASSLGGLDNEKLFF
TRBJ1-1	few	.	TRBV28	TGTGCCAGCAGTTTAGTCAGGGATGTTGAAGCTTTCTTT	CASSLVRDVEAFF
TRBJ2-1	few	TRBD2	TRBV29-1	TGCAGCGGCCTGGGGGGGGATTTTAATGAGCAGTTCTTC	CSGLGGDFNEQFF
TRBJ2-7	few	TRBD1	TRBV12-5	TGTGCTAGTGGTTTTAGGGACAGGGGTCACGGCGAGCAGTACTTC	CASGFRDRGHGEQYF
TRBJ1-1	few	TRBD1	TRBV2	TGTGCCAGCAGTTGGAGACAGGGTGATGAAGCTTTCTTT	CASSWRQGDEAFF
TRBJ2-2	.	.	TRBV2	TGTGCCAGCAGCGCTAGACCCACCGTCGGGGAGCTGTTTTTT	CASSARPTVGELFF
TRBJ2-7	few	.	TRBV4-1	TGCGCCAGCAGCGAACTAAACGAGCAGTACTTC	CASSELNEQYF
TRBJ1-2	few	.	TRBV10-1	TGCGCCAGCAGCCCAGGGAAGGGAATGGGGTTCAACTATGGCTACACCTTC	CASSPGKGMGFNYGYTF
TRBJ1-1	few	TRBD1	TRBV19	TGTGCCAGTAGTATGGGGCTGGTTTTGCGCCAGGGGGCAGGGAACACTGAAGCTTTCTTT	CASSMGLVLRQGAGNTEAFF
TRBJ1-3	few	.	TRBV7-9	TGTGCCAGCAGCTTCCAGGGCCCTGGAAACACCATATATTTT	CASSFQGPGNTIYF
TRBJ2-7	few	.	TRBV5-1	TGCGCCAGCAGCTTAACAGGGACCTCCTACGAGCAGTACTTC	CASSLTGTSYEQYF
TRBJ1-4	.	TRBD1	TRBV7-3	TGTGCCAGCAGCCTACAGGGGGGAACTAATGAAAAACTGTTTTTT	CASSLQGGTNEKLFF
TRBJ1-5	.	TRBD1	TRBV4-3	TGCGCCAGCAGCCAAGATTTGGGCAGGGGGAGCAATCAGCCCCAGCATTTT	CASSQDLGRGSNQPQHF
TRBJ1-4	.	TRBD1	TRBV2	TGTGCCAGCACTATGACAGGGGGCTTCGAAGAACTGTTTTTT	CASTMTGGFEELFF
TRBJ1-6	few	TRBD1	TRBV25-1	TGTGCCAGCAGTGAACCCGGACAGGGGTCTAATTCACCCCTCCACTTT	CASSEPGQGSNSPLHF
TRBJ2-3	few	TRBD2	TRBV27	TGTGCCAGCACCGGTAGGGCTAGCGGATACACAGATACGCAGTATTTT	CASTGRASGYTDTQYF
TRBJ1-4	.	TRBD1	TRBV7-9	TGTGCCAGCAGCGTAACTTGGGACAGCAGTAGGGAAAAACTGTTTTTT	CASSVTWDSSREKLFF
TRBJ1-1	few	.	TRBV28	TGTGCCAGCATCGAAGGGGCGGCCGGCGGCACTGAAGCTTTCTTT	CASIEGAAGGTEAFF
TRBJ1-1	.	TRBD1	TRBV5-6	TGTGCCAGCAGCCCCGGGACAGGGGGCAACACTGAAGCTTTCTTT	CASSPGTGGNTEAFF
TRBJ2-5	few	TRBD2	TRBV5-4	TGTGCCAGCAGCCGTGGTAGCGGGGGGGGAGGGCCCCAGTACTTC	CASSRGSGGGGPQYF
TRBJ2-3	few	.	TRBV4-3	TGCGCCAGCAGCCAAGATAGGGGAGATACGCAGTATTTT	CASSQDRGDTQYF
TRBJ2-5	.	.	TRBV19	TGTGCCAGTAGTATAGAGAACAGGTGGGAGACCCAGTACTTC	CASSIENRWETQYF
TRBJ1-2	.	.	TRBV27	TGTGCCAGCAGAGCGCGGTGGGACTATGGCTACACCTTC	CASRARWDYGYTF